This T cell receptor (beta chain) was captured in a study of T cells after yellow fever vaccination. V lost 5 bases and J 4 bases, leaving 15 bases between the germline ends. The CDR3 has 14 amino acids. Per germline, CDR1 SGHVS and CDR2 FQNEAQ. TCRdb reprocessed the 5' RACE reads via MiXCR and lists one record per CDR3 protein. In the table there are some 220,000 distinct CDR3 sequences, roughly 3% of which are singletons. The chain combines TRBV7-8 with TRBJ2-7; a weak D match, TRBD1 (5 bases). Sequencing was performed on CD4+ T cells sorted from PBMCs, taken 10 days after the yellow fever booster vaccination. The clonotype comes from a man younger than 35 who received the YFV17D yellow fever vaccine. CDR3 DNA: TGTGCCAGCAGCCCACGCAGGGTAGCATACGAGCAGTACTTC. Protein sequence: CASSPRRVAYEQYF.